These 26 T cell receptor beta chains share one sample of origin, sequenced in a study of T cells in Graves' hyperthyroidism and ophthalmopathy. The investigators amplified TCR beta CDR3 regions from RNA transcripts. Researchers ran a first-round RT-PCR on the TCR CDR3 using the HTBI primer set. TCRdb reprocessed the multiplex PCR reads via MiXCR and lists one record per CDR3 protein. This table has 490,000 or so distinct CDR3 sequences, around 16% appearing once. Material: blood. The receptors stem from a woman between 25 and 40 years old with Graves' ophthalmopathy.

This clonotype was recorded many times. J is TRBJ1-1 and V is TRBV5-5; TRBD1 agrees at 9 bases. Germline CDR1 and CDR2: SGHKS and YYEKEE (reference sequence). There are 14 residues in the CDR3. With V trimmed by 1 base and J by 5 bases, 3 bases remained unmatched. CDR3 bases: TGTGCCAGCAGCTTGTTCGGGACAGGGACTGAAGCTTTCTTT. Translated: CASSLFGTGTEAFF.

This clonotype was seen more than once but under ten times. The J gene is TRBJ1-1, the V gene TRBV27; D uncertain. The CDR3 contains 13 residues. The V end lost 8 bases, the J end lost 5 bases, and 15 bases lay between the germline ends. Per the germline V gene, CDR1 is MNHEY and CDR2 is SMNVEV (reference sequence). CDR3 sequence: CASHREGRTEAFF. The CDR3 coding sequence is TGTGCCAGCCATAGGGAGGGTAGGACTGAAGCTTTCTTT.

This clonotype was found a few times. CDR3 nucleotide sequence: TGTGCCAGCAGTCTACGACTAGCGGGGCTTAGCACAGATACGCAGTATTTT. It encodes CASSLRLAGLSTDTQYF. The chain employs TRBV6-5 and TRBJ2-3; 11 bases fit TRBD2. The CDR3 covers 17 residues. The V and J ends lost 5 bases and 0 bases, in that order; junction bases with no gene match: 7. CDR1 MNHEY and CDR2 SVGAGI come from the germline V gene.

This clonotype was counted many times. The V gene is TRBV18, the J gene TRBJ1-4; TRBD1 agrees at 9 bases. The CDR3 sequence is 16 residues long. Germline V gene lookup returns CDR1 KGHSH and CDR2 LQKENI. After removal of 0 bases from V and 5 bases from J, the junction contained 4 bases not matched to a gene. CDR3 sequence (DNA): TGTGCCAGCTCACCACCGGGACAGGGCTCGAATGAAAAACTGTTTTTT. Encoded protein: CASSPPGQGSNEKLFF.

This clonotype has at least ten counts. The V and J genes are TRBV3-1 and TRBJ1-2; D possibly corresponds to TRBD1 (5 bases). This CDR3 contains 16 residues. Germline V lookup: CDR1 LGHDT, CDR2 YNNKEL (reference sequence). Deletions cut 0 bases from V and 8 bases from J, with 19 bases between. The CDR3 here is CASSQDPGLVGAGYTF. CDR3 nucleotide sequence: TGTGCCAGCAGCCAAGATCCCGGTTTAGTAGGGGCCGGCTACACCTTC.

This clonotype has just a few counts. CDR3 in DNA: TGCAGTGCTGTAGGGAACATTCAGTACTTC. Protein product: CSAVGNIQYF. This chain uses TRBV20-1 with TRBJ2-4; D is undetermined. This CDR3 is built from 10 residues. Trimming pared 5 bases from V and 7 bases from J, leaving 6 bases between. Germline V gene sequence: CDR1 DFQATT, CDR2 SNEGSKA (reference sequence).

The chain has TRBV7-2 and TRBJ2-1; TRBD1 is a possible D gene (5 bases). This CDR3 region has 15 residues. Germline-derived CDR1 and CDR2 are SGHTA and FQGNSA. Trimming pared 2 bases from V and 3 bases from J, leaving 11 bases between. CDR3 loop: CASSLSRVFYNEQFF. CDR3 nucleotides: TGTGCCAGCAGCTTATCCAGGGTATTCTACAATGAGCAGTTCTTC.

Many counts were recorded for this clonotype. The CDR3 reads CASSLAVVAGGVWEQFF. CDR3 nucleotides: TGTGCCAGCAGCTTGGCCGTGGTAGCGGGAGGTGTATGGGAGCAGTTCTTC. The chain recombines TRBV5-8 with TRBJ2-1, with 10 bases matching TRBD2. J was trimmed by 10 bases and V by 0 bases; bases with no gene match: 13. CDR1 is SGHTS and CDR2 is YDEGEE in the germline V gene. CDR3 length equals 17 residues.

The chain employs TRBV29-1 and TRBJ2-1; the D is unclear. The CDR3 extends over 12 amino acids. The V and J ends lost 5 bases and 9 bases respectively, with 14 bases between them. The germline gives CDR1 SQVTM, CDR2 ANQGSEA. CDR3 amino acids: CSVRPRSSEQFF. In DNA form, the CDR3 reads TGCAGCGTTCGACCGCGAAGTAGTGAGCAGTTCTTC.

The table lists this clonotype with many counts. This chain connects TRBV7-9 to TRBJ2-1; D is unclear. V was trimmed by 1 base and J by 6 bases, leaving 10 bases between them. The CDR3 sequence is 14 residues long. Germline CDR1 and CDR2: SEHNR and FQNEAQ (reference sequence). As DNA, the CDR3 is TGTGCCAGCAGCTTAGTGACAAGGGTCAATGAGCAGTTCTTC. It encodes CASSLVTRVNEQFF.

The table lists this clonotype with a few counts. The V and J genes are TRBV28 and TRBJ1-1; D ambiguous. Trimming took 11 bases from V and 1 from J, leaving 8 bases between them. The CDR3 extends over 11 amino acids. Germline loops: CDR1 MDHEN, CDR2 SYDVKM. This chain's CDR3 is CAAAGNTEAFF. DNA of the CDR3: TGTGCCGCAGCCGGGAACACTGAAGCTTTCTTT.

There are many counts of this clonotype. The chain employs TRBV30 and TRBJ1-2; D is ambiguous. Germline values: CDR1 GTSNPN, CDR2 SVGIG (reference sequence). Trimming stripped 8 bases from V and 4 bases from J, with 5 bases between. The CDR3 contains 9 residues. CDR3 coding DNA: TGTGCCGTAGGCTATGGCTACACCTTC. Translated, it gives CAVGYGYTF.

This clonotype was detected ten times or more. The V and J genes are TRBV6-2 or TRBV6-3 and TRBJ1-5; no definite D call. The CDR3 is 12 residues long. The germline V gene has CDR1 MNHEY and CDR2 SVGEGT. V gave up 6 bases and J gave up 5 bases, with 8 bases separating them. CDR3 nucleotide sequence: TGTGCCAGCAGGCCAGCAGATCAGCCCCAGCATTTT. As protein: CASRPADQPQHF.

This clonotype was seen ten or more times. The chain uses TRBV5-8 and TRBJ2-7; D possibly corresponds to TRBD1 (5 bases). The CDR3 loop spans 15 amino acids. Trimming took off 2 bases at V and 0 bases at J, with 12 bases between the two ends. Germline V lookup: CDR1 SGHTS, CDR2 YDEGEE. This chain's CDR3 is CASSFPGSSSYEQYF. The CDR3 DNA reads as TGTGCCAGCAGCTTTCCAGGGTCGAGCTCCTACGAGCAGTACTTC.

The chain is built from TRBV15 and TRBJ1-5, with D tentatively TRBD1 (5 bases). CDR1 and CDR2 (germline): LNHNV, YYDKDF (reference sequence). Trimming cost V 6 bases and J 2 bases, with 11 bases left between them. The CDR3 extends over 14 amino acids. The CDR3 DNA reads TGTGCCACCAGTCAGGGTATGGGCAATCAGCCCCAGCATTTT. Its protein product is CATSQGMGNQPQHF.

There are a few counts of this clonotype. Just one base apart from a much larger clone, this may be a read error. The CDR3 region is CASSSENTEAFF. In DNA, the CDR3 is TGTGCCAGCAGTTCCGAGAACACTGAAGCTTTCTTT. The genes are TRBV28 and TRBJ1-1; no reliable D call. The CDR3 sequence is 12 residues long. CDR1 is MDHEN and CDR2 is SYDVKM in the germline V gene. V lost 4 bases and J 1 base, leaving 4 bases between the germline ends.

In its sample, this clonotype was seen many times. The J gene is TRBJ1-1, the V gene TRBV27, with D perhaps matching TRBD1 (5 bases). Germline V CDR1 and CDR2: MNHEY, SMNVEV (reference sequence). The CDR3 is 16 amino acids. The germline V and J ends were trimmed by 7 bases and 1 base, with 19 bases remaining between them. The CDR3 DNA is TGTGCCAGCACCACCAGACAGCCCCCGAAGAACACTGAAGCTTTCTTT. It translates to CASTTRQPPKNTEAFF.

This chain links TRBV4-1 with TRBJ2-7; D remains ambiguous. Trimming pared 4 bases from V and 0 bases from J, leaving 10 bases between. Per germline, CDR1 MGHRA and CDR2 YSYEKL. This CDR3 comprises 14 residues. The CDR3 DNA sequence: TGCGCCAGCAGCCCAACCAAGGGCTCCTACGAGCAGTACTTC. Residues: CASSPTKGSYEQYF.

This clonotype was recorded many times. The CDR3 DNA is TGTGCCAGCAGTGCGGGGACTAGCGGGACATACGAGCAGTACTTC. Translating gives CASSAGTSGTYEQYF. The genes are TRBV27 and TRBJ2-7, with 13 nucleotides matching TRBD2. V was clipped by 5 bases and J by 4 bases; unmatched bases: 5. The V gene's germline CDR1 is MNHEY and CDR2 SMNVEV (reference sequence). The CDR3 extends over 15 amino acids.

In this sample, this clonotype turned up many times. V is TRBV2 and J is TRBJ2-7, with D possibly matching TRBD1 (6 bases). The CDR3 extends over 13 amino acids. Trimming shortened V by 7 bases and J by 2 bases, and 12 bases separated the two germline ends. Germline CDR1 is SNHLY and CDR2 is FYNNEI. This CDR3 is CASKQTGTYEQYF. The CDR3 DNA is TGTGCCAGCAAACAGACAGGCACCTACGAGCAGTACTTC.

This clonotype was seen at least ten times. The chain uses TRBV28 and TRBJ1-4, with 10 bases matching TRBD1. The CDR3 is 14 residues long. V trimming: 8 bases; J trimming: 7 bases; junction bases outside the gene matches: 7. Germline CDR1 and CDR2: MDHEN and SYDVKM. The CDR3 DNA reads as TGTGCCAGCTCCACCGGGACAGGGGTTGAAAAACTGTTTTTT. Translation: CASSTGTGVEKLFF.

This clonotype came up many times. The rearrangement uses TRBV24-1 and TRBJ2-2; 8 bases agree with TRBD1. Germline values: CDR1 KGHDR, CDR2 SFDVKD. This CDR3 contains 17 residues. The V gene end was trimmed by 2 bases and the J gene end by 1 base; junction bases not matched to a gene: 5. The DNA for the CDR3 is TGTGCCACCAGTGATTCCTTTGGACAGGGGAACACCGGGGAGCTGTTTTTT. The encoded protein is CATSDSFGQGNTGELFF.

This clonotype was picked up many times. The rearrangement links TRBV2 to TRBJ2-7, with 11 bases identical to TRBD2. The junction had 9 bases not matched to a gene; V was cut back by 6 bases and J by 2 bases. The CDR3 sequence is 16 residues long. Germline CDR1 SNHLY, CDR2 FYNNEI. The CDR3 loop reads CASSLGLAGTTYEQYF. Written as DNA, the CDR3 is TGTGCCAGCAGCCTAGGACTAGCGGGTACTACCTACGAGCAGTACTTC.

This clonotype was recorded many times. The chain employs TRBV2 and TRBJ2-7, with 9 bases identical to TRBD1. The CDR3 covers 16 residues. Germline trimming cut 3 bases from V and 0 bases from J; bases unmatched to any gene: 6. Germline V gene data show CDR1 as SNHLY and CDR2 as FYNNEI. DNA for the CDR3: TGTGCCAGCAGTGATCGCCGGGACAGGGTCTCCTACGAGCAGTACTTC. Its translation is CASSDRRDRVSYEQYF.

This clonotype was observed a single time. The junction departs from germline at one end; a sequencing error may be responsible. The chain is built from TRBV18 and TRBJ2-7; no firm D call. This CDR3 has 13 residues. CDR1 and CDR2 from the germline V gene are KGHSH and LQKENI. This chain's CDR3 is CVSSPASSYEQYF. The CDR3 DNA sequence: TGTGTCAGCTCACCGGCGAGCTCCTACGAGCAGTACTTC. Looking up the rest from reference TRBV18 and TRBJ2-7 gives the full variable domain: NAGVMQNPRHLVRRRGQEARLRCSPMKGHSHVYWYRQLPEEGLKFMVYLQKENIIDESGMPKERFSAEFPKEGPSILRIQQVVRGDSAAYFCVSSPASSYEQYFGPGTRLTVT.

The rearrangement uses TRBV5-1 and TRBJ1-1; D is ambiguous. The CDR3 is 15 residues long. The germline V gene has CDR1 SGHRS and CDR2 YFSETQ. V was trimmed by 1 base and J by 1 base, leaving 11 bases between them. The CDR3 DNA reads TGCGCCAGCAGCTTGAATCCGGGGTCGAACACTGAAGCTTTCTTT. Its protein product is CASSLNPGSNTEAFF.